Listed below are T cell receptor beta chains from one sample, sequenced in a study of graft-versus-host responses after intestinal transplantation. The data were produced by immunoSEQ multiplex PCR, yet TCRdb's version contains in-frame clones alone and is incomplete. The repertoire includes about 110,000 clones, roughly 95% of them detected once, and approximately 0.49% sits in the top ten. These receptors have no known antigen. The material sequenced was unstimulated CD8+ T cells sorted from spleen or lymph node cells, taken before intestinal transplant. The receptor source for this set is a human donor who received an intestinal transplant. The CDR3 runs from the conserved cysteine through the conserved F or W. A D gene is named only where the DNA matches it firmly. Only part of the rows carry a size: once, few, many, or a class if the clone is expanded.

D: NA
J: TRBJ2-5
V: TRBV7-9
size: NA
DNA: TGTGCCAGCAGTCCCCCGGGGGGCCTAGAGCAGTACTTC
CDR3: CASSPPGGLEQYF

D: TRBD1
J: TRBJ2-7
V: TRBV7-9
size: NA
DNA: TGTGCCAGCAGCTCTACCCCGACAGGGGAGGTCTACGAGCAGTACTTC
CDR3: CASSSTPTGEVYEQYF

D: NA
J: TRBJ1-1
V: TRBV29-1
size: once
DNA: TGCAGCGTTGAAGATCTGGAAAGGGTGGGGACTGAAGCTTTCTTT
CDR3: CSVEDLERVGTEAFF

D: NA
J: TRBJ2-1
V: TRBV7-9
size: NA
DNA: TGTGCCAGCAGCTTTACGGGACGGGAGTCCTACAATGAGCAGTTCTTC
CDR3: CASSFTGRESYNEQFF

D: NA
J: TRBJ2-7
V: TRBV4-2
size: NA
DNA: TGTGCCAGCAGCACAGGACTAACCTACGAGCAGTACTTC
CDR3: CASSTGLTYEQYF

D: NA
J: TRBJ1-1
V: TRBV7-3
size: once
DNA: TGTGCCAGCAGCCTAGAGGTAGGGTTGAACACTGAAGCTTTCTTT
CDR3: CASSLEVGLNTEAFF

D: TRBD1
J: TRBJ2-7
V: TRBV9
size: NA
DNA: TGTGCCAGCAGCTCGGGACAGGGGGCGCACGAGCAGTACTTC
CDR3: CASSSGQGAHEQYF

D: NA
J: TRBJ1-5
V: TRBV7-9
size: NA
DNA: TGTGCCAGCAGCTTACCGGGACCGAACCAGCCCCAGCATTTT
CDR3: CASSLPGPNQPQHF

D: TRBD2
J: TRBJ2-1
V: TRBV10-1
size: NA
DNA: TGCGCCAGCAGAAAGGGACTAGCGGCCTACAATGAGCAGTTCTTC
CDR3: CASRKGLAAYNEQFF

D: NA
J: TRBJ1-1
V: TRBV2
size: NA
DNA: TGTGCCAGCAGTGAGGAGGGTGGGGGGAGCACTGAAGCTTTCTTT
CDR3: CASSEEGGGSTEAFF

D: NA
J: TRBJ2-1
V: TRBV9
size: NA
DNA: TGTGCCAGCAGCGTAGGATACAATGAGCAGTTCTTC
CDR3: CASSVGYNEQFF

D: NA
J: TRBJ1-2
V: TRBV30
size: NA
DNA: TGTGCCTGGAGTGTATCCCAACTCTATGGCTACACCTTC
CDR3: CAWSVSQLYGYTF

D: NA
J: TRBJ2-7
V: TRBV7-9
size: NA
DNA: TGTGCCAGCAGCATACTGTACTCCTACGAGCAGTACTTC
CDR3: CASSILYSYEQYF

D: NA
J: TRBJ1-4
V: TRBV7-9
size: NA
DNA: TGTGCCAGCAGCTTAGTCATTAGGGTTTCGAGTGAAAAACTGTTTTTT
CDR3: CASSLVIRVSSEKLFF

D: NA
J: TRBJ2-4
V: TRBV25-1
size: NA
DNA: TGTGCCAGCAGTGTGAAAAGGGGAAACATTCAGTACTTC
CDR3: CASSVKRGNIQYF

D: NA
J: TRBJ1-1
V: TRBV6-1
size: NA
DNA: TGTGCCAGCAAAACGGGGGGAACTGAAGCTTTCTTT
CDR3: CASKTGGTEAFF

D: TRBD1
J: TRBJ2-5
V: TRBV7-3
size: NA
DNA: TGTGCCAGTTCCGACGATCGGACAGGGCACTCGTGGACCCAGTACTTC
CDR3: CASSDDRTGHSWTQYF

D: TRBD2
J: TRBJ2-3
V: TRBV10-2
size: once
DNA: TGCGCCAGCAGTGTGGGACTAGCGGGGGTGGGAGATACGCAGTATTTT
CDR3: CASSVGLAGVGDTQYF

D: TRBD2
J: TRBJ2-5
V: TRBV11-2
size: NA
DNA: TGTGCCAGCAGCTTAGCGCCTAGCGGGAGAGAGGGGGAGACCCAGTACTTC
CDR3: CASSLAPSGREGETQYF

D: NA
J: TRBJ2-7
V: TRBV28
size: once
DNA: TGTGCCGCGGGAAGCCGAGCAGCGCCCTACGAGCAGTACTTC
CDR3: CAAGSRAAPYEQYF

D: NA
J: TRBJ2-1
V: TRBV29-1
size: NA
DNA: TGCAGCGTTGAGGAACGGAAAACTGGGGGGAGTTCCTACAATGAGCAGTTCTTC
CDR3: CSVEERKTGGSSYNEQFF